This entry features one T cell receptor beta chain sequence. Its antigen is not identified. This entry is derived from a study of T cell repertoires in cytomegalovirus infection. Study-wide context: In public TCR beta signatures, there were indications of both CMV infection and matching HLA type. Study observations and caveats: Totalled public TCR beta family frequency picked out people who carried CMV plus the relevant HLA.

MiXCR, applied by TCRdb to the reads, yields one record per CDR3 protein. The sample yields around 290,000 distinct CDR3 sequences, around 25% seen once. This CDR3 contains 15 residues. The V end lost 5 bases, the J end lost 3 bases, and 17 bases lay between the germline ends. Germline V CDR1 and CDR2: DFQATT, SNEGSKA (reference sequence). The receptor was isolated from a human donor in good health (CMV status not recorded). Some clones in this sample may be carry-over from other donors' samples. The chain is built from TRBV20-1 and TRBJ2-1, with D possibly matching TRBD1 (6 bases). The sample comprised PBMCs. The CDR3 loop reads CSARSTGQYYNEQFF. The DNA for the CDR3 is TGCAGTGCTCGATCCACAGGGCAGTACTACAATGAGCAGTTCTTC.